What follows are 30 T cell receptor beta chains derived from one specimen sequenced in a study of blood T cell repertoires in COVID-19. The method was immunoSEQ multiplex PCR; TCRdb's version includes in-frame clones alone and lacks a portion of them. The sample lists approximately 60,000 clones; 82% were seen once. The specimen sequenced was peripheral blood. The receptors here all came from a woman of 80 years or more with acute or convalescent COVID-19.

The chain recombines TRBV29-1 with TRBJ2-2; TRBD1 agrees at 9 bases. The length of the CDR3 is 12 residues. Germline trimming cut 6 bases from V and 6 bases from J; bases unmatched to any gene: 2. The germline V gene encodes CDR1 SQVTM and CDR2 ANQGSEA. This CDR3 reads CSVWDRAGELFF. The CDR3 DNA reads as TGCAGCGTCTGGGACAGGGCCGGGGAGCTGTTTTTT.

This clone was seen once. The V and J genes are TRBV6-5 and TRBJ2-7; D gene uncertain. V shed 0 bases and J shed 0 bases, with 9 bases lying between them. The CDR3 contains 15 residues. Germline CDR1 MNHEY, CDR2 SVGAGI. The CDR3 DNA reads TGTGCCAGCAGTTACTCTTTTCCTAGCTCCTACGAGCAGTACTTC. This encodes CASSYSFPSSYEQYF.

The chain joins TRBV7-2 to TRBJ2-4, with 11 nucleotides matching TRBD1. This CDR3 spans 14 amino acids. Germline V CDR1 and CDR2: SGHTA, FQGNSA. Trimming removed 5 bases from V and 6 bases from J; junction bases left unmatched: 3. CDR3 sequence (DNA): TGTGCCAGCAGCGTAGGACAGGGGGCAAACATTCAGTACTTC. Translated: CASSVGQGANIQYF.

This clone was counted between two and nine times. This sequence joins TRBV6-2 or TRBV6-3 and TRBJ2-7; 8 bases align to TRBD1. J lost 1 base, V lost 2 bases, and 13 bases had no gene match. The CDR3 runs 18 residues. From germline, CDR1 is MNHEY and CDR2 SVGEGT. CDR3 sequence reads: CASSYEDRALPRSYEQYF. CDR3 in DNA: TGTGCCAGCAGTTACGAGGACAGGGCTCTACCCCGTTCCTACGAGCAGTACTTC.

This chain uses TRBV6-5 with TRBJ2-3, with a weak D call TRBD1 (6 bases). V shed 2 bases and J shed 2 bases, with 11 bases lying between them. The CDR3 has 15 residues. Germline V gives CDR1 MNHEY, CDR2 SVGAGI. The CDR3 bases are TGTGCCAGCAGTTACGGGGGCAGATACACAGATACGCAGTATTTT. Translation: CASSYGGRYTDTQYF.

J is TRBJ2-5 and V is TRBV24-1; TRBD1 agrees at 9 bases. CDR1 and CDR2 (germline): KGHDR, SFDVKD. The CDR3 covers 15 residues. The V and J ends lost 7 bases and 5 bases, in that order; junction bases with no gene match: 10. Written as DNA, the CDR3 is TGTGCCACCAGGAAAACAGGGGGCGCGGGCGAGACCCAGTACTTC. It specifies CATRKTGGAGETQYF.

The J gene is TRBJ1-1, the V gene TRBV5-1; 8 bases are shared with TRBD1. Germline V gives CDR1 SGHRS, CDR2 YFSETQ. This CDR3 has 17 amino acids. With V trimmed by 0 bases and J by 3 bases, 10 bases remained unmatched. CDR3 DNA sequence: TGCGCCAGCAGCTTGGCGGGCAGGGGGCGAGTGTACACTGAAGCTTTCTTT. Translated: CASSLAGRGRVYTEAFF.

V and J are TRBV6-5 and TRBJ1-1; weak D call: TRBD1 (6 bases). With 6 bases removed from V and 2 bases from J, the gap between germline ends came to 16 bases. The CDR3 is 15 amino acids. Germline loops: CDR1 MNHEY, CDR2 SVGAGI. CDR3 nucleotides: TGTGCCAGCAGCGGCCGGGGGGCTCGAAACACTGAAGCTTTCTTT. It is translated as CASSGRGARNTEAFF.

This sequence joins TRBV25-1 and TRBJ2-7, with 9 bases lining up with TRBD2. The CDR3 is 17 amino acids. Germline lookup yields CDR1 MGHDK and CDR2 SYGVNS. J was trimmed by 2 bases and V by 4 bases; bases with no gene match: 12. CDR3 residues: CASSGTDNSGSPYEQYF. The CDR3 region has the DNA TGTGCCAGCAGTGGAACGGATAATAGCGGGAGCCCCTACGAGCAGTACTTC.

V gene TRBV5-1 combines with J gene TRBJ1-6; D perhaps matches TRBD1 (5 bases). Germline V gives CDR1 SGHRS, CDR2 YFSETQ. The V end was cut by 3 bases, the J end by 10 bases, with 11 bases between. The CDR3 loop spans 13 amino acids. CDR3 coding DNA: TGCGCCAGCAGCTCCACAGGTGGCTCACCCCTCCACTTT. Translated: CASSSTGGSPLHF.

The chain recombines TRBV7-6 with TRBJ2-7, with D maybe TRBD2 (6 bases). The CDR3 runs 13 residues. Trimming took 2 bases from V and 4 from J, leaving 9 bases between them. CDR1 is SGHVS, CDR2 FNYEAQ, per germline. The CDR3 spells CASSLTGGYEQYF. CDR3 DNA sequence: TGTGCCAGCAGCTTAACAGGAGGGTACGAGCAGTACTTC.

This chain links TRBV5-1 with TRBJ2-5; weak D call: TRBD2 (5 bases). The CDR3 extends over 13 amino acids. The V and J ends lost 4 bases and 3 bases respectively, with 10 bases between them. Looked up from germline, CDR1 is SGHRS and CDR2 is YFSETQ. In DNA, the CDR3 is TGCGCCAGCAGCCCCGGACTGGAAGAGACCCAGTACTTC. It specifies CASSPGLEETQYF. Looking up the rest from reference TRBV5-1 and TRBJ2-5 gives the full variable domain: KAGVTQTPRYLIKTRGQQVTLSCSPISGHRSVSWYQQTPGQGLQFLFEYFSETQRNKGNFPGRFSGRQFSNSRSEMNVSTLELGDSALYLCASSPGLEETQYFGPGTRLLVL.

The chain joins TRBV27 to TRBJ2-3, with 12 bases fitting TRBD2. Germline CDR1 and CDR2: MNHEY and SMNVEV (reference sequence). This CDR3 has 15 amino acids. Trimming at V came to 5 bases and at J to 1 base, leaving 1 base not matched to a gene. CDR3 bases: TGTGCCAGCAGTCGGACTAGCGGGGGCACAGATACGCAGTATTTT. It codes for CASSRTSGGTDTQYF.

The chain is built from TRBV3-1 (or the pseudogene TRBV3-2) and TRBJ1-4, with 7 bases fitting TRBD1. The CDR3 spans 15 residues. After removal of 0 bases from V and 3 bases from J, the junction contained 1 base not matched to a gene. CDR1 is LGHDT and CDR2 is YNNKEL in the germline V gene (reference sequence). This CDR3 is CASSQDQGANEKLFF. For the CDR3, the DNA is TGTGCCAGCAGCCAAGATCAGGGGGCTAATGAAAAACTGTTTTTT.

This clone was recorded only once. The rearrangement joins TRBV19 to TRBJ1-2; 9 positions agree with TRBD1. This CDR3 contains 16 residues. The trim removed 5 bases at V and 8 bases at J, leaving 15 bases unmatched. Germline lookup yields CDR1 LNHDA and CDR2 SQIVND (reference sequence). The CDR3 DNA follows: TGTGCCAGTAGTCCCCGAGGGGGGACAGGGATACACGGCTACACCTTC. It specifies CASSPRGGTGIHGYTF.

This clone was counted a single time. The gene calls are TRBV3-1 (or the pseudogene TRBV3-2) and TRBJ1-2; D call uncertain. Trimming took off 3 bases at V and 8 bases at J, with 22 bases between the two ends. Per the germline V gene, CDR1 is LGHDT and CDR2 is YNNKEL (reference sequence). This CDR3 is 16 amino acids long. DNA of the CDR3: TGTGCCAGCAGCCATTCCGGTGGAAGGGAGGGCGGCGGCTACACCTTC. It is translated as CASSHSGGREGGGYTF.

The chain links TRBV30 to TRBJ2-1, with D possibly TRBD2 on 5 matching bases. Germline V lookup: CDR1 GTSNPN, CDR2 SVGIG (reference sequence). V lost 0 bases to trimming and J lost 9 bases, with 6 bases between them. The CDR3 is 11 residues long. CDR3 coding DNA: TGTGCCTGGAGTGTACTAGGTGAGCAGTTCTTC. It translates to CAWSVLGEQFF.

The chain uses TRBV4-2 and TRBJ2-5, with a weak D call TRBD2 (6 bases). The CDR3 is 14 residues long. Per the germline V gene, CDR1 is LGHNA and CDR2 is YNFKEQ. Trimming cost V 0 bases and J 3 bases, with 8 bases left between them. CDR3 region: CASSQEGGEETQYF. In DNA form, the CDR3 reads TGTGCCAGCAGCCAAGAGGGCGGGGAAGAGACCCAGTACTTC.

The chain couples TRBV5-1 to TRBJ2-1; 11 bases align to TRBD2. The CDR3 totals 16 residues. After removal of 2 bases from V and 9 bases from J, the junction contained 10 bases not matched to a gene. Germline CDR1 and CDR2: SGHRS and YFSETQ. The CDR3 protein is CASSFSTSGSNGEQFF. In nucleotides, the CDR3 is TGCGCCAGCAGCTTTAGTACTAGCGGGAGCAATGGTGAGCAGTTCTTC.

The rearrangement uses TRBV9 and TRBJ1-4, with TRBD1 identical over 8 bases. The CDR3 covers 15 residues. V was pared by 3 bases and J by 4 bases, with 5 bases of the junction left unmatched. Germline-derived CDR1 and CDR2 are SGDLS and YYNGEE. This CDR3 reads CASSGGQGYNEKLFF. The CDR3, as DNA: TGTGCCAGCAGCGGTGGACAGGGATATAATGAAAAACTGTTTTTT.

The chain joins TRBV19 to TRBJ1-4; no reliable D call. The ends were cut back, 6 bases at V and 1 base at J, with 12 bases in the middle. Looked up from germline, CDR1 is LNHDA and CDR2 is SQIVND (reference sequence). The CDR3 consists of 15 residues. CDR3 amino acids: CASSPGRRTNEKLFF. CDR3 sequence (DNA): TGTGCCAGTAGCCCCGGGAGGAGAACTAATGAAAAACTGTTTTTT.

The chain has TRBV2 and TRBJ2-3; 7 bases agree with TRBD1. The CDR3 has 14 residues. V was pared by 9 bases and J by 5 bases, with 11 bases of the junction left unmatched. CDR1 and CDR2 (germline): SNHLY, FYNNEI. The CDR3 region has the DNA TGTGCCAGTATATCAGGGGGAACGGGAGATACGCAGTATTTT. It specifies CASISGGTGDTQYF.

The V and J genes are TRBV9 and TRBJ2-3, with D uncertain. The CDR3 has 13 residues. V dropped 0 bases and J dropped 2 bases, with 4 bases sitting between them. CDR1 is SGDLS, CDR2 YYNGEE, per germline. The CDR3 here is CASSVANTDTQYF. In DNA form, the CDR3 reads TGTGCCAGCAGCGTAGCTAACACAGATACGCAGTATTTT.

This clone was observed a handful of times. The chain has TRBV5-1 and TRBJ2-1, with a tentative D call TRBD2 (5 bases). Deletions cut 4 bases from V and 3 bases from J, with 17 bases between. Germline CDR1 is SGHRS and CDR2 is YFSETQ. The CDR3 contains 16 residues. The chain's CDR3 is CASSGRNGEDYNEQFF. DNA for the CDR3: TGCGCCAGCAGCGGTAGGAACGGGGAAGACTACAATGAGCAGTTCTTC.

A remark on this clone: An end of the junction does not agree with germline; a read error may underlie this. This chain links TRBV20-1 with TRBJ1-5, with 7 bases fitting TRBD1. CDR1 and CDR2 from the germline V gene are DFQATT and SNEGSKA (reference sequence). This CDR3 comprises 11 residues. CDR3 protein: CSASRDDRVYF. The CDR3 DNA reads as TGCAGTGCTAGTCGGGACGACAGGGTGTATTTT.

The chain links TRBV2 to TRBJ1-4; perhaps TRBD1 as D (6 bases). The V gene lost 11 bases and the J gene lost 10 bases, with 20 bases spanning the gap. Germline V gives CDR1 SNHLY, CDR2 FYNNEI. This CDR3 has 13 amino acids. The CDR3, as DNA: TGTGCCGGGGCCCGACAGGACCGGGGAAAACTGTTTTTT. Its translation: CAGARQDRGKLFF. The variable domain in full, with the rest retrieved from reference TRBV2 and TRBJ1-4, is EPEVTQTPSHQVTQMGQEVILRCVPISNHLYFYWYRQILGQKVEFLVSFYNNEISEKSEIFDDQFSVERPDGSNFTLKIRSTKLEDSAMYFCAGARQDRGKLFFGSGTQLSVL.

The chain couples TRBV5-6 to TRBJ1-6; TRBD1 matches 9 bases. The germline gives CDR1 SGHDT, CDR2 YYEEEE. V trimming: 6 bases; J trimming: 0 bases; junction bases outside the gene matches: 4. The CDR3 runs to 16 residues. The CDR3 bases are TGTGCCAGCACCAAGACAGGGGGCTCCTATAATTCACCCCTCCACTTT. This encodes CASTKTGGSYNSPLHF.

The gene calls are TRBV7-8 and TRBJ1-4; 7 nucleotides line up with TRBD1. CDR1 is SGHVS and CDR2 is FQNEAQ in the germline V gene. The CDR3 is 17 amino acids. The V segment lost 5 bases and the J segment 2 bases; nucleotides outside the gene matches: 11. The CDR3: CASSPRQGWSTNEKLFF. CDR3 nucleotides: TGTGCCAGCAGCCCCCGACAGGGTTGGAGTACTAATGAAAAACTGTTTTTT.

This clone was detected once. J is TRBJ2-5 and V is TRBV12-3 or TRBV12-4, with 9 bases fitting TRBD1. The CDR3 is 13 residues long. The V gene end was trimmed by 6 bases and the J gene end by 5 bases; junction bases not matched to a gene: 4. CDR3 in DNA: TGTGCCAGCAGAAGGACAGGGGCTGAGACCCAGTACTTC. It translates to CASRRTGAETQYF.

This clone was seen at least ten times. The J gene is TRBJ1-2, the V gene TRBV25-1; 8 nucleotides match TRBD1. The CDR3 consists of 15 residues. Per the germline V gene, CDR1 is MGHDK and CDR2 is SYGVNS. Trimming took 3 bases from V and 4 from J; bases not matched to a gene: 7. This CDR3 is CASSEPRGTGYGYTF. DNA for the CDR3: TGTGCCAGCAGTGAGCCCCGGGGGACAGGCTATGGCTACACCTTC.